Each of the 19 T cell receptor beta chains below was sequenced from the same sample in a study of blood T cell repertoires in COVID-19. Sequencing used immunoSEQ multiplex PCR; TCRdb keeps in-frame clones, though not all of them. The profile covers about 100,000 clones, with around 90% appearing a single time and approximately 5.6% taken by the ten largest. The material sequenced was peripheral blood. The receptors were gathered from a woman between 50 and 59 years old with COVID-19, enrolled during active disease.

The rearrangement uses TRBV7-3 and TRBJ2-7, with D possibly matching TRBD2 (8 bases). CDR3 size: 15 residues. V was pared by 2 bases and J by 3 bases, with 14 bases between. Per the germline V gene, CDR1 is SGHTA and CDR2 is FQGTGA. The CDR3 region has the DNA TGTGCCAGCAGCTTACGGGGGGGACAGAACTACGAGCAGTACTTC. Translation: CASSLRGGQNYEQYF.

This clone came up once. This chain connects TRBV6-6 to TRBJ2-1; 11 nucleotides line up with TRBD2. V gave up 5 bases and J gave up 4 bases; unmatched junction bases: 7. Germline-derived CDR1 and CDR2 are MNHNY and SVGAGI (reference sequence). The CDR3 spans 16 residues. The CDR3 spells CASSPNLAGGYNEQFF. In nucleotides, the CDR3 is TGTGCCAGCAGTCCGAATCTAGCGGGGGGATACAATGAGCAGTTCTTC.

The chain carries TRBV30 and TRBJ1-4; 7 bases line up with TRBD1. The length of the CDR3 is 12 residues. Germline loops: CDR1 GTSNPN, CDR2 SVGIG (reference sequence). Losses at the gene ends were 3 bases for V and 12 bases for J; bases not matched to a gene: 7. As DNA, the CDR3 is TGTGCCTGGAGGGCTTCCGGGACAGAACTGTTTTTT. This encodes CAWRASGTELFF.

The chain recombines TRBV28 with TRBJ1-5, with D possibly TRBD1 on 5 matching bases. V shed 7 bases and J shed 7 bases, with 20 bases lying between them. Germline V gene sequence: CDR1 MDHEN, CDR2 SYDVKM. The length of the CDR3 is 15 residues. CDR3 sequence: CASTTHRGVRQPQHF. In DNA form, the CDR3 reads TGTGCCAGCACCACCCATCGGGGGGTGCGGCAGCCCCAGCATTTT. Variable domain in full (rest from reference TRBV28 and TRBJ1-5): DVKVTQSSRYLVKRTGEKVFLECVQDMDHENMFWYRQDPGLGLRLIYFSYDVKMKEKGDIPEGYSVSREKKERFSLILESASTNQTSMYLCASTTHRGVRQPQHFGDGTRLSIL.

CDR3 bases: TGTGCCAGCAGTGAAGTTCACGGCTACGAGCAGTACTTC. Its translation is CASSEVHGYEQYF. J is TRBJ2-7 and V is TRBV6-1; D not resolved. CDR3 length: 13 amino acids. Germline CDR1 MNHNS, CDR2 SASEGT. V shed 1 base and J shed 3 bases, with 7 bases lying between them.

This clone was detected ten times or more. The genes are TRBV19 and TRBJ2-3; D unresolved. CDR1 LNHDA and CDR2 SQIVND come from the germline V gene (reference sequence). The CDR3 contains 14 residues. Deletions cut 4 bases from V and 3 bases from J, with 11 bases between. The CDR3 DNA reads TGTGCCAGTAGTACCCACTTGGTGACAGATACGCAGTATTTT. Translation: CASSTHLVTDTQYF.

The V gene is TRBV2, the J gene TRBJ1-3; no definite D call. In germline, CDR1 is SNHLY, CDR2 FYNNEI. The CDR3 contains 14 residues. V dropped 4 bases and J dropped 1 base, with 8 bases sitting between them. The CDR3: CASSVLESGNTIYF. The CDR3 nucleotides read TGTGCCAGCAGTGTTTTGGAGTCTGGAAACACCATATATTTT.

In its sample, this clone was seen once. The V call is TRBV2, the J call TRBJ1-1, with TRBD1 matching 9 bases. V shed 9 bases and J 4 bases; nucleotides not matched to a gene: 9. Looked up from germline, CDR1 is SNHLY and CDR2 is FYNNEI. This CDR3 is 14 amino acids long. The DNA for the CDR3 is TGTGCCAGTTTTGAGGACAGGGGTGGCACTGAAGCTTTCTTT. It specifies CASFEDRGGTEAFF.

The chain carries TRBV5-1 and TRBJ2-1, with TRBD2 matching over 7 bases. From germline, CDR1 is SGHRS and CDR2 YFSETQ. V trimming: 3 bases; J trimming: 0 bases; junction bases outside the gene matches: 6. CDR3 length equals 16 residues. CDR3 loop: CASSSSGESSYNEQFF. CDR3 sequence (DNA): TGCGCCAGCAGCTCCAGCGGGGAAAGCTCCTACAATGAGCAGTTCTTC.

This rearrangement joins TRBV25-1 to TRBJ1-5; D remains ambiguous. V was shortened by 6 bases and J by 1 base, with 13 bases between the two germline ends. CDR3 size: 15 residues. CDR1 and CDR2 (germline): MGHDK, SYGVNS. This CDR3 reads CASRDCDQSNQPQHF. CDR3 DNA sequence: TGTGCCAGCAGAGATTGTGATCAGAGCAATCAGCCCCAGCATTTT.

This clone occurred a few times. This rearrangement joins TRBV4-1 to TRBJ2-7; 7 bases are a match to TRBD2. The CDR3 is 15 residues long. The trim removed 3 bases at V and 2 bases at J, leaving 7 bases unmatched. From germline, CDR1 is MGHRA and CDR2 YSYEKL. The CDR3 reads CASSQETSEAYEQYF. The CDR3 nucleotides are TGCGCCAGCAGCCAGGAAACTAGCGAGGCCTACGAGCAGTACTTC.

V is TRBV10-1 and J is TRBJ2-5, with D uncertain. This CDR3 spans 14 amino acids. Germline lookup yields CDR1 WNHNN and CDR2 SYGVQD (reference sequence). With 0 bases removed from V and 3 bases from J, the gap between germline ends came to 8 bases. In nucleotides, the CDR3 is TGCGCCAGCAGTGAGTCGAGGCCAGAAGAGACCCAGTACTTC. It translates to CASSESRPEETQYF.

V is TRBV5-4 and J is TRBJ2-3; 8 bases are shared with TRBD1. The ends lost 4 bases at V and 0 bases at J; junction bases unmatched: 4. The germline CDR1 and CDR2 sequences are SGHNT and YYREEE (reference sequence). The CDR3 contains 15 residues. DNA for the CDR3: TGTGCCAGCAGCAGTGGACAGGGAAGCACAGATACGCAGTATTTT. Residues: CASSSGQGSTDTQYF.

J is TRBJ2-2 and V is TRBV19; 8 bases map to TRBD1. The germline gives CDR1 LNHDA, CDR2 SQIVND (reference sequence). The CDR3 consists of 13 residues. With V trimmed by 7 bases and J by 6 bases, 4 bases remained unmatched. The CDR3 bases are TGTGCCAGTACCGAACAGGGGGCCGGGGAGCTGTTTTTT. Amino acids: CASTEQGAGELFF.

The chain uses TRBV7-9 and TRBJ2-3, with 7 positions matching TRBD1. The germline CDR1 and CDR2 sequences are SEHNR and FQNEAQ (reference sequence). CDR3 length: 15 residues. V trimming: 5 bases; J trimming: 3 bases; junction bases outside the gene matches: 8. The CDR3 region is CASSPLGQATDTQYF. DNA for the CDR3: TGTGCCAGCAGCCCCCTCGGACAGGCTACAGATACGCAGTATTTT. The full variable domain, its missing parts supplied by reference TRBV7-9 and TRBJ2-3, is DTGVSQNPRHKITKRGQNVTFRCDPISEHNRLYWYRQTLGQGPEFLTYFQNEAQLEKSRLLSDRFSAERPKGSFSTLEIQRTEQGDSAMYLCASSPLGQATDTQYFGPGTRLTVL.

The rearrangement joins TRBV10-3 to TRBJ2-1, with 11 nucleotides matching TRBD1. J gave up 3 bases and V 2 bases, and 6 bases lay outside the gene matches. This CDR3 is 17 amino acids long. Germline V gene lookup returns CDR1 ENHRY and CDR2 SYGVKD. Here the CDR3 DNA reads TGTGCCATCAGTGAGCCCCGGACAGGGGGCCTCTACAATGAGCAGTTCTTC. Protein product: CAISEPRTGGLYNEQFF.

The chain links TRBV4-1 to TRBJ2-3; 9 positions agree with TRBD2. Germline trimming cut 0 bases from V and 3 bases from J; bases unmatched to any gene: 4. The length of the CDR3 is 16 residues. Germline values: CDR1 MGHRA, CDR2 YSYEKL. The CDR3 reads CASSQDSGGETDTQYF. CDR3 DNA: TGCGCCAGCAGCCAAGATAGCGGGGGAGAAACAGATACGCAGTATTTT.

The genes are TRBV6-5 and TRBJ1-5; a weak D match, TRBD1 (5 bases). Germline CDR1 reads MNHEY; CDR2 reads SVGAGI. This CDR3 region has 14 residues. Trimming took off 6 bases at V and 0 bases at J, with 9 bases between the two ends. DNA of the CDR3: TGTGCCAGCAGCGTAGGGGATAGCAATCAGCCCCAGCATTTT. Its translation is CASSVGDSNQPQHF.

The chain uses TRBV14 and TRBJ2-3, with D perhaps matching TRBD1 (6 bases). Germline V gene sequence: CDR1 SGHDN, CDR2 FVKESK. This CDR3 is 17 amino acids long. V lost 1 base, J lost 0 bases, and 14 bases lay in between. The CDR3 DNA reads TGTGCCAGCAGCCAAGGAACCGGGACACGTAGCACAGATACGCAGTATTTT. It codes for CASSQGTGTRSTDTQYF.